A selection of T cell receptor beta chains follows, all from one sample in a study of T cell repertoires in cytomegalovirus infection. TCRdb reprocessed the reads with MiXCR, giving one entry per CDR3 protein. The repertoire includes approximately 700,000 distinct CDR3 sequences, under 40% of them detected once, and around 2.8% sits in the top ten. Sequenced sample: PBMCs. The receptors originated from a human donor in good health (CMV status not recorded). Some clones in this sample may be carry-over from other donors' samples. CDR3s include the opening cysteine and the closing phenylalanine or tryptophan. The D gene is left open where the match is weak. A clone size is listed for some rows: how often the clone was seen (once, few, many), or a class if it is expanded.

V gene: TRBV12-5; D gene: NA; J gene: TRBJ2-3; clone size: NA; CDR3 protein: CASGLGADRFTDTQYF; CDR3 DNA: TGTGCTAGTGGTTTGGGGGCCGACAGATTCACAGATACGCAGTATTTT
V gene: TRBV7-9; D gene: NA; J gene: TRBJ1-6; clone size: NA; CDR3 protein: CASSHYRENSPLHF; CDR3 DNA: TGTGCCAGCAGCCACTACAGGGAGAATTCACCCCTCCACTTT
V gene: TRBV12-5; D gene: NA; J gene: TRBJ2-7; clone size: NA; CDR3 protein: CASGLPSTGHYEQYF; CDR3 DNA: TGTGCTAGTGGACTACCCTCGACAGGCCACTACGAGCAGTACTTC
V gene: TRBV6-6; D gene: NA; J gene: TRBJ2-7; clone size: NA; CDR3 protein: CASSHQGPPYEQYF; CDR3 DNA: TGTGCCAGCAGTCATCAGGGACCCCCCTACGAGCAGTACTTC
V gene: TRBV11-2; D gene: NA; J gene: TRBJ2-5; clone size: NA; CDR3 protein: CASSQRVAETQYF; CDR3 DNA: TGTGCCAGCAGCCAGCGGGTAGCTGAGACCCAGTACTTC
V gene: TRBV24-1; D gene: NA; J gene: TRBJ2-1; clone size: few; CDR3 protein: CATSDPLGTTQFF; CDR3 DNA: TGTGCCACCAGTGACCCACTAGGAACGACGCAGTTCTTC
V gene: TRBV7-2; D gene: TRBD1; J gene: TRBJ1-1; clone size: many; CDR3 protein: CASSPDREVAFF; CDR3 DNA: TGTGCCAGCAGCCCCGACAGGGAGGTAGCTTTCTTT
V gene: TRBV19; D gene: NA; J gene: TRBJ2-7; clone size: NA; CDR3 protein: CASKREAGGNSHEQYF; CDR3 DNA: TGTGCCAGTAAAAGAGAAGCTGGCGGGAACTCCCACGAGCAGTACTTC
V gene: TRBV12-3/TRBV12-4; D gene: NA; J gene: TRBJ2-4; clone size: NA; CDR3 protein: CASSLARAGGIQYF; CDR3 DNA: TGTGCCAGCAGTTTAGCCAGGGCTGGGGGCATTCAGTACTTC
V gene: TRBV5-6; D gene: TRBD1; J gene: TRBJ1-1; clone size: NA; CDR3 protein: CASSFGQGFGAFF; CDR3 DNA: TGTGCCAGCAGTTTCGGACAGGGCTTTGGAGCTTTCTTT
V gene: TRBV10-3; D gene: NA; J gene: TRBJ2-7; clone size: few; CDR3 protein: CAIARPGSYEQYF; CDR3 DNA: TGTGCCATCGCGAGGCCTGGCTCCTACGAGCAGTACTTC
V gene: TRBV7-2; D gene: NA; J gene: TRBJ2-4; clone size: NA; CDR3 protein: CASSLGTNIQYF; CDR3 DNA: TGTGCCAGCAGCTTAGGCACAAACATTCAGTACTTC
V gene: TRBV7-2; D gene: TRBD1; J gene: TRBJ2-5; clone size: few; CDR3 protein: CASSPTRQGPYQETQYF; CDR3 DNA: TGTGCCAGCAGCCCAACGAGACAGGGTCCCTATCAAGAGACCCAGTACTTC
V gene: TRBV2; D gene: TRBD2; J gene: TRBJ2-7; clone size: few; CDR3 protein: CASRKLAGPSYEQYF; CDR3 DNA: TGTGCCAGCAGGAAACTAGCGGGGCCCTCCTACGAGCAGTACTTC
V gene: TRBV7-2; D gene: NA; J gene: TRBJ2-7; clone size: few; CDR3 protein: CASSLGSVTYEQYF; CDR3 DNA: TGTGCCAGCAGCTTAGGTAGCGTGACCTACGAGCAGTACTTC
V gene: TRBV5-1; D gene: NA; J gene: TRBJ2-6; clone size: NA; CDR3 protein: CASSLSASATRGSGANVLTF; CDR3 DNA: TGCGCCAGCAGCTTGAGTGCTAGCGCCACACGCGGCTCTGGGGCCAACGTCCTGACTTTC
V gene: TRBV6-5; D gene: TRBD2; J gene: TRBJ2-1; clone size: NA; CDR3 protein: CASSYSIVSGTSVSNEQFF; CDR3 DNA: TGTGCCAGCAGTTACAGTATCGTCTCAGGGACTAGTGTTTCCAATGAGCAGTTCTTC
V gene: TRBV7-9; D gene: NA; J gene: TRBJ1-1; clone size: few; CDR3 protein: CATARGATSEAFF; CDR3 DNA: TGTGCCACCGCGAGGGGGGCCACAAGTGAAGCTTTCTTT
V gene: TRBV4-1; D gene: NA; J gene: TRBJ1-5; clone size: NA; CDR3 protein: CASGTISGQPQHF; CDR3 DNA: TGCGCCAGCGGCACAATTTCGGGGCAGCCCCAGCATTTT
V gene: TRBV28; D gene: NA; J gene: TRBJ2-1; clone size: few; CDR3 protein: CASSVAYNEQFF; CDR3 DNA: TGTGCCAGCAGTGTTGCATACAATGAGCAGTTCTTC
V gene: TRBV7-6; D gene: NA; J gene: TRBJ1-1; clone size: NA; CDR3 protein: CASSLTGTLNTEAFF; CDR3 DNA: TGTGCCAGCAGTTTGACAGGTACTTTGAACACTGAAGCTTTCTTT
V gene: TRBV27; D gene: NA; J gene: TRBJ2-7; clone size: once; CDR3 protein: CASSSPDGPYEQYF; CDR3 DNA: TGTGCCAGCAGTTCTCCGGACGGACCCTACGAGCAGTACTTC
V gene: TRBV6-1; D gene: NA; J gene: TRBJ2-7; clone size: NA; CDR3 protein: CASSELKSEQYF; CDR3 DNA: TGTGCCAGCAGTGAATTAAAAAGTGAGCAGTACTTC
V gene: TRBV7-6; D gene: NA; J gene: TRBJ1-3; clone size: few; CDR3 protein: CASSLVPAGSGNTIYF; CDR3 DNA: TGTGCCAGCAGCTTAGTTCCGGCAGGGTCGGGAAACACCATATATTTT
V gene: TRBV7-9; D gene: NA; J gene: TRBJ1-1; clone size: few; CDR3 protein: CASSWGGGAFF; CDR3 DNA: TGTGCCAGCAGCTGGGGAGGGGGGGCTTTCTTT
V gene: TRBV28; D gene: TRBD1; J gene: TRBJ2-6; clone size: few; CDR3 protein: CASRNRGLGANVLTF; CDR3 DNA: TGTGCCAGCAGAAACAGGGGGCTAGGGGCCAACGTCCTGACTTTC
V gene: TRBV28; D gene: TRBD1; J gene: TRBJ2-1; clone size: few; CDR3 protein: CASRTTGSGNEQFF; CDR3 DNA: TGTGCCAGCAGGACGACAGGGAGCGGCAATGAGCAGTTCTTC
V gene: TRBV28; D gene: TRBD2; J gene: TRBJ2-3; clone size: NA; CDR3 protein: CASSSGGAETDTQYF; CDR3 DNA: TGTGCCAGCAGTTCCGGGGGGGCCGAGACAGATACGCAGTATTTT
V gene: TRBV28; D gene: TRBD1; J gene: TRBJ1-5; clone size: NA; CDR3 protein: CASSSPLRGINQPQHF; CDR3 DNA: TGTGCCAGCAGTTCCCCCCTCAGGGGGATCAATCAGCCCCAGCATTTT
V gene: TRBV6-5; D gene: NA; J gene: TRBJ1-2; clone size: NA; CDR3 protein: CASSPGGQGWNYGYTF; CDR3 DNA: TGTGCCAGCAGTCCTGGGGGGCAGGGGTGGAACTATGGCTACACCTTC
V gene: TRBV28; D gene: NA; J gene: TRBJ2-7; clone size: NA; CDR3 protein: CASSLKLLESYEQYF; CDR3 DNA: TGTGCCAGCAGTTTAAAACTCCTAGAAAGCTACGAGCAGTACTTC
V gene: TRBV6-5; D gene: NA; J gene: TRBJ2-2; clone size: few; CDR3 protein: CASSTLPNTGELFF; CDR3 DNA: TGTGCCAGCAGTACCCTACCGAACACCGGGGAGCTGTTTTTT
V gene: TRBV7-2; D gene: NA; J gene: TRBJ1-3; clone size: many; CDR3 protein: CASSLLGPAVGNTIYF; CDR3 DNA: TGTGCCAGCAGCTTACTTGGACCGGCAGTTGGAAACACCATATATTTT
V gene: TRBV12-3/TRBV12-4; D gene: TRBD1; J gene: TRBJ2-1; clone size: NA; CDR3 protein: CASTSPYFATGREDEQFF; CDR3 DNA: TGTGCCAGCACTTCGCCCTATTTCGCGACAGGGAGAGAGGATGAGCAGTTCTTC
V gene: TRBV24-1; D gene: NA; J gene: TRBJ2-3; clone size: NA; CDR3 protein: CATSDLGGGPDTQYF; CDR3 DNA: TGTGCCACCAGTGATTTAGGAGGTGGCCCAGATACGCAGTATTTT
V gene: TRBV10-3; D gene: NA; J gene: TRBJ2-3; clone size: once; CDR3 protein: CAISESRGRGADTQYF; CDR3 DNA: TGTGCCATCAGTGAGTCGAGAGGACGCGGGGCAGATACGCAGTATTTT
V gene: TRBV15; D gene: NA; J gene: TRBJ1-5; clone size: few; CDR3 protein: CATSRDRVGSNQPQHF; CDR3 DNA: TGTGCCACCAGCAGAGACAGAGTAGGTAGCAATCAGCCCCAGCATTTT
V gene: TRBV5-1; D gene: NA; J gene: TRBJ2-7; clone size: NA; CDR3 protein: CASSPVFDGTYEQYF; CDR3 DNA: TGCGCCAGCAGCCCGGTTTTTGACGGAACCTACGAGCAGTACTTC
V gene: TRBV20-1; D gene: TRBD2; J gene: TRBJ2-4; clone size: NA; CDR3 protein: CSASPSGGTLRHIQYF; CDR3 DNA: TGCAGTGCCTCCCCTAGCGGGGGGACATTACGGCACATTCAGTACTTC
V gene: TRBV11-2; D gene: NA; J gene: TRBJ2-3; clone size: NA; CDR3 protein: CASSRRDLYTDTQYF; CDR3 DNA: TGTGCCAGCAGCCGTCGGGACTTATACACAGATACGCAGTATTTT
V gene: TRBV5-4; D gene: NA; J gene: TRBJ2-7; clone size: few; CDR3 protein: CASSLGARSAYEQYF; CDR3 DNA: TGTGCCAGCAGCTTAGGTGCTCGGAGCGCCTACGAGCAGTACTTC
V gene: TRBV7-2; D gene: NA; J gene: TRBJ2-1; clone size: many; CDR3 protein: CASSLNFAATTYNEQFF; CDR3 DNA: TGTGCCAGCAGCTTAAACTTTGCGGCCACTACCTACAATGAGCAGTTCTTC